One T cell receptor (beta chain) is described in this entry. Its antigen target is currently unknown. It has no much larger one-base neighbor in the sample; base qualities were not kept. The cohort comprised fewer than 750 healthy bone marrow donors. At the time of sampling, all cohort members were nominally healthy, though unrecorded immune exposures were likely present. The donor tested CMV seronegative and was one of the 352 seronegative cohort members. Each donor provided a peripheral blood sample, and peripheral blood mononuclear cells were used for TCR beta sequencing. The Qiagen DNeasy Blood Extraction Kit was used to extract genomic DNA from the blood cell samples. This entry comes from a study of cytomegalovirus exposure and HLA in healthy donors (dated by TCRdb to 2016 to 2017). Broadly, across the study: In an earlier analysis of 587 of the donors, 276 Gb of sequence data and 90 million to 130 million unique TCR beta sequences from about 179 million T cells were reported. In the later analysis, no new phenotypic data were used to find candidate immune exposures; instead, reliance was placed on TCR beta sequences and their occurrence across donors. Along with the roughly 610-subject first cohort, a separate validation cohort of over a hundred different subjects was used. To study patterns of TCR occurrence, a later analysis re-analyzed previously published TCR beta repertoires from 650 to 750 donors and added high-resolution HLA genotyping. To decide whether each TCR beta V gene segment behaved as functional or pseudogenic, an earlier analysis of 587 of the donors relied on high-throughput TCR beta sequencing. On average, around 240,000 unique TCR beta nucleotide sequences were sequenced per donor among roughly 430 genotyped donors of the cohort, with roughly 18% of those sequences being non-productive. The number of donors typed differed by locus, with 629-630 for A, B, C, DRB1 and DQB1, more than 500 for DQA1, 600 to 610 for DPA1, and some 440 for DPB1. HLA typing covered class I and class II loci at four-digit resolution. All discovery cohort repertoires had been generated using a single sequencing platform. In a later genetic analysis, genome-wide SNP genotypes for about 65% of the 666 donors were used, and that subset was treated as a discovery cohort. Of the roughly 400 genotyped donors, about 84% fell in the genetic ancestry cluster associated with self-reported Caucasian donors. Using immunosequencing, the study profiled T cell repertoires from around 680 subjects and related those repertoires to cytomegalovirus serostatus. Several DR-DQ haplotypes were treated as single units for association and clustering because of strong linkage in the cohort. An early release covering 550 to 650 HLA-typed donors comprised about 300 gigabases of sequencing data and tens of millions of unique TCR sequences. The study aimed to test whether signatures of past pathogen exposure could be identified by cataloging public T cell receptors. High-throughput TCR immunosequencing, statistical association of individual TCRs with disease status, and machine learning were combined to predict cytomegalovirus infection status. Donor age, sex, ethnicity and CMV serostatus were compiled alongside the repertoire data. What the authors observed across the whole study: In a later analysis, HLA-associated TCR beta chains showed more clonal expansion and lower generation probabilities than non-associated chains that were equally common. According to a later analysis, parvovirus B19, influenza, CMV and Epstein-Barr virus appeared linked to several top co-occurrence clusters. In vitro tests confirmed that a few of the cytomegalovirus-associated TCR beta chains recognize cytomegalovirus antigens. A total of 164 TCR beta chains were listed by the study as associated with cytomegalovirus. According to a later analysis, TCR association rates differed among HLA loci, with DRB1 alleles showing the most associated TCRs and HLA-C alleles showing the fewest. A cluster of highly shared sequence variants was judged likely to represent a technical artifact of the sequencing pipeline. CMV serostatus was the only immune exposure information available for the cohort. Because some donors lacked HLA typing at each locus, the association tests relied only on the typed subset. When HLA alleles, especially DR and DQ, strongly co-occurred, attributing TCR associations to individual alleles was difficult. Only TCR beta chains were sequenced in this cohort, and the absence of alpha or paired-chain data limited detectable features. The authors suggested that the approach could potentially be extended to other disease states and immunological phenotypes. According to a later analysis, most CMV-associated TCR beta chains appeared to be HLA-restricted, and the HLA associations seemed to be driven largely by CMV exposure. In a later genetic analysis, fewer N-insertions in productive TCRs were reported among donors in an Asian-associated ancestry cluster than the roughly 700-donor mean. Broadly in line with IMGT annotations, most TCR beta V segments showed up in productive rearrangements about 87% or about 30% of the time in an earlier analysis of several hundred of the donors. An association between a missense DCLRE1C variant and V-gene and J-gene trimming of TCR beta chains was found in a later genetic analysis and replicated in an independent cohort. Correlated functional status among segregating V segments might reflect linkage disequilibrium, but an unknown experimental factor could not be ruled out. Specific HLA alleles were associated with 15,000 to 20,000 TCR beta sequences at a false discovery rate of 0.05 in a later analysis. Because counts were too low, seventeen rarely observed V segments, including chromosome 9 orphons, were excluded from the earlier analysis of 587 of the donors. A further reported finding was that TCR beta sequences accurately predicted the HLA-A and HLA-B alleles for most subjects in the first cohort. The classifier was reported to diagnose cytomegalovirus status with high specificity and sensitivity in both the original and validation cohorts. Across donors, most TCR sequences were observed very rarely, whereas some public TCRs were present in many individuals. Roughly uniform sequencing depth across donors was assumed in presence/absence analyses, although this assumption may not hold.

The library was generated by the immunoSEQ multiplex PCR assay. A mixture of 60 forward primers for TCR Vbeta segments and 13 reverse primers for TCR Jbeta segments was used in the multiplex PCR. Amplification of the CDR3 region of rearranged TCR beta genes was performed with a multiplex PCR assay on genomic DNA. Amplified TCR beta libraries were sequenced as 87-base-pair reads on the Illumina HiSeq System. In the source study's methods: A later analysis tallied around 82 million unique TCR beta chains across the 666 repertoires, and approximately 12 million of those chains were shared by two or more donors. Raw reads were error-corrected and collapsed into unique sequences by a nearest-neighbor algorithm in which closely related sequences were merged to remove PCR and sequencing errors. Alignment of CDR3 sequences to IMGT reference sequences was used to assign V, D and J gene segments. For a sequence to be retained, a match of at least six nucleotides to both a V gene segment and a J gene segment was required. A rearrangement counted as productive if the CDR3 had no stop codons and remained in frame with V and J, and every other rearrangement counted as non-productive. Following IMGT convention, CDR3 was defined as the stretch from the second conserved V-encoded cysteine to the conserved J-encoded phenylalanine. Sequences without an unambiguous match to a single V gene segment were excluded from the earlier analysis of 500 to 700 of the donors. An earlier analysis of approximately 590 of the donors called V segments functional above 56.7% productive rearrangements and segregating when the between-donor standard deviation exceeded 5%. A statistical classification framework was built to diagnose cytomegalovirus status from the catalog of TCR beta chain sequences. A later analysis assigned V and J genes by comparing TCR nucleotide sequences with IMGT/GENE-DB human TR gene sequences. The TCRdist pipeline was used in a later analysis to assign CDR3 sequences and most-parsimonious VDJ recombination scenarios. In a later analysis, every TCR beta chain was defined by the combination of its CDR3 amino acid sequence and its V-gene family, and reads without a unique V-gene family were dropped. As a way to deal with suspected cross-contamination and a sequencing artifact, a later analysis dropped nearly 600 nucleotide sequences that were highly shared and had low generation probability. In a later analysis, a clonal expansion index was calculated for each public chain from normalized within-repertoire ranks of inferred template counts. Generation probabilities in a later analysis came from a VDJ recombination model fitted to out-of-frame rearrangements, and those results were checked against IGoR. A later analysis scored TCR-TCR, TCR-HLA and TCR-CMV co-occurrence with hypergeometric tests, applying a repertoire-size bias correction to TCR pairs. In a later analysis, false discovery rates were estimated by permuting HLA or CMV assignments 20 times. A later analysis grouped co-occurring TCRs with DBSCAN, adding TCRdist sequence similarity when clustering within HLA-allele-positive subsets. Co-occurrence clustering excluded repertoires with fewer than 30,000 or more than 120,000 public chains, plus five with anomalous nucleotide sharing. The source is immuneACCESS, and TCRdb retained only in-frame sequences with V and J called. Part of the clones is not carried over; for the studies checked, unresolved V genes explain less than half of this, and the remainder is unexplained. D and trimming come from the DNA, and the V and J calls and clone size come from that table. The table for this sample lists around 150,000 clones; roughly 75% of them were counted only once. Clones ranked in the top ten supply 4.9% of the sample.

Sequenced sample: PBMCs. The clonotype comes from a male donor in good health and CMV-seronegative.

CDR3 region: CASSPWDRGEMDYGYTF. The DNA sequence is given as TGTGCCAGCAGCCCCTGGGACAGGGGGGAGATGGACTATGGCTACACCTTC. Recombination connected TRBV5-4 to TRBJ1-2, and TRBD1 matches 11 of the central bases. Reading the germline V gene (reference sequence) gives CDR1 SGHNT and CDR2 YYREEE. V ends up 4 bases short and J 3 bases short, with an unmatched junction base count of 11. The CDR3 contains 17 residues, cysteine and phenylalanine counted. The retained sequence is limited to the CDR3, 51 bases, with the frame set at the first base. Beyond the CDR3, the reference TRBV5-4 and TRBJ1-2 genes provide the residues; the full variable domain reads: ETGVTQSPTHLIKTRGQQVTLRCSSQSGHNTVSWYQQALGQGPQFIFQYYREEENGRGNFPPRFSGLQFPNYSSELNVNALELDDSALYLCASSPWDRGEMDYGYTFGSGTRLTVV.